This T cell receptor (beta chain) stems from a study of blood T cell repertoires in COVID-19. Background on the study: Nucleic acid was either cDNA or gDNA, and it came from T cells, B-cell-depleted T cells, or PBMCs.

Per the original data handling: Amplification of reference gene primers provided the estimated nucleated cell counts. Some clones are missing from TCRdb's copy, which holds only in-frame ones; the method was immunoSEQ multiplex PCR. Clone size and V and J calls were adopted from that table, with D and trimming inferred from the DNA. The sample lists 85,000 to 120,000 clones; around 78% were seen once. The sequence came from a man older than 75 with COVID-19, enrolled during active disease. Sequenced sample: peripheral blood.

CDR3 sequence reads: CATYGQGMSSYEQYF. The CDR3 DNA follows: TGTGCCACTTACGGACAGGGTATGAGCTCCTACGAGCAGTACTTC. The rearrangement joins TRBV28 to TRBJ2-7; 8 nucleotides agree with TRBD1. CDR1 MDHEN and CDR2 SYDVKM come from the germline V gene. Trimming took 10 bases from V and 0 from J; bases not matched to a gene: 11. The CDR3 loop spans 15 amino acids.